This T cell receptor beta chain was identified during a study of neurological immune-mediated disorders. Trimming removed 7 bases from V and 7 bases from J, with 10 bases in between. The CDR3 has 12 residues. This clonotype was recorded at least ten times. Using its own MiXCR run on the 5' RACE reads, TCRdb lists one record per CDR3 protein. The table has more than 13,000 distinct CDR3 sequences, around 9.3% seen once. The chain recombines TRBV12-3 or TRBV12-4 with TRBJ2-2, with TRBD2 as a possible D gene (7 bases). The sequence was obtained from a middle-aged woman in good health. Sequencing input: PBMCs. The CDR3 DNA sequence: TGTGCCAGCAAGGGGGGGGGCGGGGAGCTGTTTTTT. Residues: CASKGGGGELFF.